The next 24 T cell receptor beta chains were all read from a single sample in a study of blood T cell repertoires in COVID-19. Method: immunoSEQ multiplex PCR; TCRdb's copy keeps in-frame clones and lacks some. The sample lists a few hundred thousand clones; around 90% were seen once. The specimen was peripheral blood. The receptor source for this set is a woman aged 40 to 55 who had recovered from COVID-19.

V and J are TRBV27 and TRBJ1-4, with D possibly being TRBD1 (6 bases). The CDR3 covers 15 residues. The germline gives CDR1 MNHEY, CDR2 SMNVEV (reference sequence). Trimming took off 5 bases at V and 2 bases at J, with 12 bases between the two ends. CDR3 region: CASSPDSRTNEKLFF. The CDR3 region has the DNA TGTGCCAGCAGTCCGGACAGCCGCACTAATGAAAAACTGTTTTTT. The whole variable domain, remainder taken from reference TRBV27 and TRBJ1-4, is EAQVTQNPRYLITVTGKKLTVTCSQNMNHEYMSWYRQDPGLGLRQIYYSMNVEVTDKGDVPEGYKVSRKEKRNFPLILESPSPNQTSLYFCASSPDSRTNEKLFFGSGTQLSVL.

The V call is TRBV5-3, the J call TRBJ2-5, with 13 bases identical to TRBD2. TRBV5-3 is given ORF status, its function remaining uncertain. V shed 4 bases and J 4 bases; nucleotides not matched to a gene: 13. The CDR3 sequence is 18 residues long. The CDR3 reads CARSKRVLAGGPGETQYF. Here the CDR3 DNA reads TGTGCCAGAAGCAAACGGGTACTAGCGGGAGGGCCGGGAGAGACCCAGTACTTC.

The rearrangement links TRBV18 to TRBJ1-2; no firm D call. The V end lost 2 bases, the J end lost 4 bases, and 8 bases lay between the germline ends. Germline V gene data show CDR1 as KGHSH and CDR2 as LQKENI. The CDR3 loop spans 13 amino acids. The DNA of the CDR3 is TGTGCCAGCTCACCAGACAAGTCCTATGGCTACACCTTC. It is translated as CASSPDKSYGYTF.

This sequence joins TRBV7-2 and TRBJ2-3; TRBD2 aligns across 11 bases. Germline lookup yields CDR1 SGHTA and CDR2 FQGNSA. V dropped 0 bases and J dropped 2; count of bases not matched to a gene: 10. The CDR3 is 19 residues long. CDR3 amino acids: CASSLALGLAGGYTDTQYF. The CDR3 DNA sequence: TGTGCCAGCAGCTTAGCGCTAGGCCTAGCGGGAGGCTACACAGATACGCAGTATTTT.

This chain joins TRBV27 and TRBJ1-2; a possible D gene is TRBD1 (6 bases). Trimming removed 0 bases at V and 7 bases at J, with 15 bases between. Germline CDR1 MNHEY, CDR2 SMNVEV (reference sequence). This CDR3 comprises 15 residues. The CDR3 bases are TGTGCCAGCAGTTTATCCGGGGGGCGCCGGGTTGGCTACACCTTC. Translated, it gives CASSLSGGRRVGYTF.

This chain links TRBV7-9 with TRBJ2-1, with 7 bases identical to TRBD2. This CDR3 contains 17 residues. J was trimmed by 3 bases and V by 0 bases; bases with no gene match: 8. Germline V gene data show CDR1 as SEHNR and CDR2 as FQNEAQ (reference sequence). CDR3 sequence: CASSLALGTNLYNEQFF. CDR3 coding DNA: TGTGCCAGCAGCTTAGCCCTCGGGACTAATCTCTACAATGAGCAGTTCTTC.

V gene TRBV24-1 combines with J gene TRBJ1-4; 10 bases are shared with TRBD1. V was pared by 3 bases and J by 8 bases, with 5 bases of the junction left unmatched. Germline lookup yields CDR1 KGHDR and CDR2 SFDVKD. This CDR3 contains 15 residues. The DNA of the CDR3 is TGTGCCACCAGTGATGGACAGGGGGGTATCGAAAAACTGTTTTTT. It translates to CATSDGQGGIEKLFF.

This clone was picked up one time. The chain couples TRBV3-1 (or the pseudogene TRBV3-2) to TRBJ2-3; 7 bases match TRBD2. Trimming at V came to 3 bases and at J to 5 bases, leaving 8 bases not matched to a gene. CDR3 length: 15 amino acids. CDR1 is LGHDT, CDR2 YNNKEL, per germline (reference sequence). The CDR3: CASSHIPAGKDTQYF. For the CDR3, the DNA is TGTGCCAGCAGCCACATTCCAGCGGGAAAAGATACGCAGTATTTT.

The rearrangement uses TRBV2 and TRBJ2-2; TRBD2 is a possible D gene (7 bases). Germline V gives CDR1 SNHLY, CDR2 FYNNEI. V gave up 3 bases and J gave up 6 bases, with 17 bases separating them. CDR3 length: 16 amino acids. The DNA for the CDR3 is TGTGCCAGCAGTGAGGGGGGGCCAGGCGGGGCCGGGGAGCTGTTTTTT. It encodes CASSEGGPGGAGELFF.

This chain links TRBV6-4 with TRBJ2-3; the D gene is possibly TRBD2 (6 bases). The germline V gene encodes CDR1 MRHNA and CDR2 SNTAGT. V dropped 6 bases and J dropped 2 bases, with 15 bases sitting between them. This CDR3 region has 15 residues. Here the CDR3 reads CASRAGPRSTDTQYF. CDR3 DNA: TGTGCCAGCAGAGCGGGTCCCCGGTCCACAGATACGCAGTATTTT.

This chain joins TRBV4-1 and TRBJ2-7; 11 bases agree with TRBD2. Germline assignment: CDR1 MGHRA and CDR2 YSYEKL. Trimming took 3 bases from V and 6 from J; bases not matched to a gene: 13. CDR3 length equals 17 residues. Here the CDR3 reads CASSHPPGGLAGGEQYF. Here the CDR3 DNA reads TGCGCCAGCAGCCACCCCCCTGGGGGCCTAGCGGGAGGCGAGCAGTACTTC.

This clone has a single count. This chain uses TRBV7-9 with TRBJ2-5; D uncertain. CDR1 SEHNR and CDR2 FQNEAQ come from the germline V gene (reference sequence). The CDR3 is made up of 11 amino acids. The V and J ends lost 5 bases and 5 bases respectively, with 6 bases between them. CDR3: CASSPRETQYF. The CDR3 DNA reads TGTGCCAGCAGCCCCCGGGAGACCCAGTACTTC.

The genes are TRBV30 and TRBJ1-2, with TRBD1 matching over 8 bases. Germline V CDR1 and CDR2: GTSNPN, SVGIG (reference sequence). V lost 3 bases to trimming and J lost 7 bases; unmatched junction nucleotides: 4. The CDR3 covers 12 residues. The DNA for the CDR3 is TGTGCCTGGAGGGGACAGGTGGTTGGCTACACCTTC. Its translation: CAWRGQVVGYTF.

This chain uses TRBV5-1 with TRBJ2-1; D is possibly TRBD1 (6 bases). Trimming removed 0 bases at V and 4 bases at J, with 11 bases between. Germline V gene sequence: CDR1 SGHRS, CDR2 YFSETQ. This CDR3 region has 15 residues. The CDR3 DNA is TGCGCCAGCAGCTTGGTTGCAGGGGCGTACAATGAGCAGTTCTTC. It specifies CASSLVAGAYNEQFF.

The genes are TRBV19 and TRBJ2-1; perhaps TRBD2 as D (6 bases). In germline, CDR1 is LNHDA, CDR2 SQIVND (reference sequence). This CDR3 comprises 14 residues. V lost 1 base and J lost 6, with 10 bases in between. The CDR3 DNA reads TGTGCCAGTAGTATAGTCGGGGGTGGCAATGAGCAGTTCTTC. Residues: CASSIVGGGNEQFF.

This chain connects TRBV19 to TRBJ1-4; D is unclear. V was shortened by 3 bases and J by 0 bases, with 11 bases between the two germline ends. Germline V gives CDR1 LNHDA, CDR2 SQIVND (reference sequence). The CDR3 runs 16 residues. This chain's CDR3 is CASSITRLATNEKLFF. DNA of the CDR3: TGTGCCAGTAGTATTACCCGTCTAGCAACTAATGAAAAACTGTTTTTT.

The chain employs TRBV5-1 and TRBJ2-5, with 7 positions matching TRBD2. Germline V lookup: CDR1 SGHRS, CDR2 YFSETQ. This CDR3 is 16 amino acids long. The trim removed 5 bases at V and 0 bases at J, leaving 10 bases unmatched. The CDR3, as DNA: TGCGCCAGCAGACCCCTCCTAGCGGAGCACCAAGAGACCCAGTACTTC. This translates into CASRPLLAEHQETQYF. Based on the CDR3 plus reference TRBV5-1 and TRBJ2-5, the full variable domain is KAGVTQTPRYLIKTRGQQVTLSCSPISGHRSVSWYQQTPGQGLQFLFEYFSETQRNKGNFPGRFSGRQFSNSRSEMNVSTLELGDSALYLCASRPLLAEHQETQYFGPGTRLLVL.

The chain recombines TRBV9 with TRBJ2-1, with D unclear. Germline CDR1 and CDR2: SGDLS and YYNGEE. This CDR3 contains 13 residues. Trimming removed 4 bases at V and 1 base at J, with 6 bases between. CDR3 bases: TGTGCCAGCAGCCCCCGGTCCTACAATGAGCAGTTCTTC. Translating it yields CASSPRSYNEQFF. Based on the CDR3 plus reference TRBV9 and TRBJ2-1, the full variable domain is DSGVTQTPKHLITATGQRVTLRCSPRSGDLSVYWYQQSLDQGLQFLIQYYNGEERAKGNILERFSAQQFPDLHSELNLSSLELGDSALYFCASSPRSYNEQFFGPGTRLTVL.

The rearrangement uses TRBV29-1 and TRBJ1-4; D is perhaps TRBD1 (5 bases). V shed 6 bases and J shed 6 bases, with 11 bases lying between them. Looked up from germline, CDR1 is SQVTM and CDR2 is ANQGSEA. The length of the CDR3 is 12 residues. The CDR3 nucleotides read TGCAGCGTCCGGGGGGGAGATGAAAAACTGTTTTTT. Protein: CSVRGGDEKLFF. Full variable domain (missing parts from reference TRBV29-1 and TRBJ1-4): SAVISQKPSRDICQRGTSLTIQCQVDSQVTMMFWYRQQPGQSLTLIATANQGSEATYESGFVIDKFPISRPNLTFSTLTVSNMSPEDSSIYLCSVRGGDEKLFFGSGTQLSVL.

The V call is TRBV7-9, the J call TRBJ1-5; 8 nucleotides agree with TRBD1. This CDR3 region has 18 residues. From germline, CDR1 is SEHNR and CDR2 FQNEAQ (reference sequence). The V and J ends lost 3 bases and 2 bases, in that order; junction bases with no gene match: 12. CDR3 in DNA: TGTGCCAGCAGCTTGGAGCCAGGGGGCCATAGGGGCAATCAGCCCCAGCATTTT. It codes for CASSLEPGGHRGNQPQHF.

J is TRBJ2-5 and V is TRBV7-2; TRBD1 agrees at 8 bases. The better agreement between TRBJ2-7 and the DNA end casts doubt on the J call. Germline CDR1 is SGHTA and CDR2 is FQGNSA. The CDR3 consists of 14 residues. CDR3 sequence: CASSMDRAWNEQYF. DNA for the CDR3: TGTGCCAGCAGCATGGACAGGGCCTGGAACGAGCAGTACTTC.

The chain recombines TRBV9 with TRBJ2-3, with TRBD2 matching 9 bases. Germline-derived CDR1 and CDR2 are SGDLS and YYNGEE. V dropped 3 bases and J dropped 5; count of bases not matched to a gene: 13. The CDR3 has 17 amino acids. CDR3 amino acids: CASSARRGRENGDTQYF. The CDR3 DNA sequence: TGTGCCAGCAGCGCCCGCCGCGGGAGGGAGAATGGAGATACGCAGTATTTT.

The chain combines TRBV21-1 with TRBJ2-7; the tabulated D call, TRBD2, remains unverified against the DNA. TRBV21-1 is assigned pseudogene status. This CDR3 is built from 14 residues. The CDR3 protein is CATTPAGRHYEQYV. The CDR3 coding sequence is TGTGCCACCACTCCTGCGGGCAGGCACTACGAGCAGTACGTC.

The rearrangement joins TRBV10-1 to TRBJ1-1; a weak D match, TRBD1 (6 bases). V lost 6 bases and J lost 10, with 12 bases in between. This CDR3 has 11 amino acids. From germline, CDR1 is WNHNN and CDR2 SYGVQD (reference sequence). CDR3 nucleotides: TGCGCCAGCAGCGACACAGGGCTAGCTTTCTTT. Translation gives CASSDTGLAFF.